The TCR beta chain described here comes from a study of control samples from healthy donors and cancer patients. Profiling relied on immunoSEQ multiplex PCR, and the TCRdb table lists in-frame clones only, not all of them. The data contain around 70,000 clones, about 89% of them singletons. Germline assignment: CDR1 SNHLY and CDR2 FYNNEI. V lost 3 bases and J 8 bases, leaving 13 bases between the germline ends. The CDR3 length is 14 residues. Sequenced material: PBMCs. This receptor was identified in a woman aged 45-59 years with head and neck cancer. V usage is TRBV2 and J usage is TRBJ1-4; D is ambiguous. The CDR3 sequence is CASSDVRPGEKLFF. The CDR3 DNA is TGTGCCAGCAGTGACGTCAGGCCTGGCGAAAAACTGTTTTTT.